This is a list of T cell receptor beta chains from one sample in a study of CD8+ T cells in alopecia areata. Here immunoSEQ multiplex PCR was the method, and the copy in TCRdb shows in-frame clones only, minus some. Among roughly 250,000 clones listed, roughly 69% were seen once. Specimen: CD4+ T cells sorted from blood, collected at week 0. The receptors here all came from a human donor with alopecia areata. Each CDR3 is given with its conserved first and last residue. A D gene is named only where the DNA matches it firmly. Only part of the rows carry a size: once, few, many, or a class if the clone is expanded.

d_call clone_size j_call v_call cdr3_aa cdr3_nt
. . TRBJ2-7 TRBV2 CASSLQVTAYEQYF TGTGCCAGCAGTCTCCAGGTGACGGCCTACGAGCAGTACTTC
. few TRBJ2-5 TRBV11-2 CASSHRSGGETQYF TGTGCCAGCAGCCACCGGTCCGGGGGAGAGACCCAGTACTTC
. . TRBJ1-1 TRBV7-3 CASSLTMSTEAFF TGTGCCAGCAGCTTAACGATGAGCACTGAAGCTTTCTTT
. . TRBJ2-5 TRBV14 CASSRPSVQETQYF TGTGCCAGCAGCCGTCCCTCTGTCCAAGAGACCCAGTACTTC
TRBD1 . TRBJ2-1 TRBV4-1 CASSHAGTATYNEQFF TGCGCCAGCAGCCACGCAGGGACAGCCACCTACAATGAGCAGTTCTTC
. . TRBJ2-4 TRBV30 CAWIPGWDSLAKNIQYF TGTGCCTGGATCCCGGGTTGGGATTCTCTAGCCAAAAACATTCAGTACTTC
TRBD1 few TRBJ2-3 TRBV10-3 CAITGQGMDTQYF TGTGCCATCACGGGACAGGGGATGGATACGCAGTATTTT
. . TRBJ2-5 TRBV29-1 CSVDRLQETQYF TGCAGCGTGGACAGATTACAAGAGACCCAGTACTTC
. . TRBJ2-5 TRBV5-1 CASSYNGQEETQYF TGCGCCAGCAGCTACAATGGACAAGAAGAGACCCAGTACTTC
TRBD1 . TRBJ2-7 TRBV27 CASTLVGTGRGVQYF TGTGCCAGCACTCTAGTGGGGACAGGACGAGGGGTGCAGTACTTC